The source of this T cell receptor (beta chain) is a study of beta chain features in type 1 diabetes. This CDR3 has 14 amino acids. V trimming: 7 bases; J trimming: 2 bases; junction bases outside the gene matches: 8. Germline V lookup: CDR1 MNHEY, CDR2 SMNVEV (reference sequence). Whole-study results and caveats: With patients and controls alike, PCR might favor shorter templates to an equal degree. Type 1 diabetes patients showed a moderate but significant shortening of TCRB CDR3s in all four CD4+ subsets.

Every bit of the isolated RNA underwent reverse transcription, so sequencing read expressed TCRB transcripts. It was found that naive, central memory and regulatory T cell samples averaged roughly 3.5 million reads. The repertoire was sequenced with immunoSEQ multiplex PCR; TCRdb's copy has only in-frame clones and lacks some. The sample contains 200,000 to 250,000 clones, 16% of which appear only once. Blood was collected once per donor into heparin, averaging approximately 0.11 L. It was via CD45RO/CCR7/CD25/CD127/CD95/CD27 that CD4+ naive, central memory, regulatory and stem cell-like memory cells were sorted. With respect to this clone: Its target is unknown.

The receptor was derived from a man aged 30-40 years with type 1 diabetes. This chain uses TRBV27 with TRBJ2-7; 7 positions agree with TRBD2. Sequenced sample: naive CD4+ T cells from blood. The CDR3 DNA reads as TGTGCCAGCAATAAACCGGGACTACCCTACGAGCAGTACTTC. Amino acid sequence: CASNKPGLPYEQYF.